This T cell receptor beta chain was identified during a study of T-cell reconstitution after alpha-beta-depleted transplantation in children. From germline, CDR1 is SGHRS and CDR2 YFSETQ. V lost 5 bases, J lost 11 bases, and 17 bases lay in between. The CDR3 is 13 amino acids. Preparation of the TCRbeta library involved a method that used unique molecular identifiers. TCRdb called the PCR reads again in MiXCR, with one record for every CDR3 protein. The sample holds about 150,000 distinct CDR3 sequences; more than 9.5% are singletons and the top ten take approximately 13%. Notes on the study in general: One year after transplant, T-cell counts and diversity came mostly from newly produced T cells. From surviving recipient T cells and thymic progenitors came the high day-60 TCRbeta diversity observed in some patients. Where alpha-beta T cells came from about two months after transplant was reportedly several hundred expanded graft clones.

In its sample, this clonotype was seen many times. Its target is not known. The rearrangement joins TRBV5-1 to TRBJ1-5, with unresolved D. The sample in question was PBMCs, obtained before TCRalphabeta/CD19-depleted stem cell transplant. This TCR came from a boy younger than 10 with acute myeloid leukemia, due to receive a stem cell transplant. The CDR3 reads CASRATLNEAQHF. The CDR3 nucleotides are TGCGCCAGCAGAGCTACACTAAACGAGGCCCAGCATTTT. Full variable domain (rest looked up from reference TRBV5-1 and TRBJ1-5): KAGVTQTPRYLIKTRGQQVTLSCSPISGHRSVSWYQQTPGQGLQFLFEYFSETQRNKGNFPGRFSGRQFSNSRSEMNVSTLELGDSALYLCASRATLNEAQHFGDGTRLSIL.